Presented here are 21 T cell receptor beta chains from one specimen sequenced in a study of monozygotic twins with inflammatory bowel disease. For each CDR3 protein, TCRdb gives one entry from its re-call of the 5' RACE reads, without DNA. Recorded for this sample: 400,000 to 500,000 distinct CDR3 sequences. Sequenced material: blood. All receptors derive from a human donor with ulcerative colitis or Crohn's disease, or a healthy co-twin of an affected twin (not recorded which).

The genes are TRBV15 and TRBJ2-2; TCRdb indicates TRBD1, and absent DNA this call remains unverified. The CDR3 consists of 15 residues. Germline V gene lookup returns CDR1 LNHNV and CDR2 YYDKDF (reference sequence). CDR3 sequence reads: CATSRGQGITGELFF. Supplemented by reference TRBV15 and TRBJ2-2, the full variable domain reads DAMVIQNPRYQVTQFGKPVTLSCSQTLNHNVMYWYQQKSSQAPKLLFHYYDKDFNNEADTPDNFQSRRPNTSFCFLDIRSPGLGDTAMYLCATSRGQGITGELFFGEGSRLTVL.

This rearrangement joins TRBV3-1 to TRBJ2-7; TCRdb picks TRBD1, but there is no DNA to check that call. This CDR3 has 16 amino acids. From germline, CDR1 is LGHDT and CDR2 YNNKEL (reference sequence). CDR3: CASSQGSAGAPYEQYF.

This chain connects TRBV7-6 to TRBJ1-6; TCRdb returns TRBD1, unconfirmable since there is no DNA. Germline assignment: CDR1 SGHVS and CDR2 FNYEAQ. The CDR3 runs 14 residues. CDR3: CASSLGTGSSPLHF.

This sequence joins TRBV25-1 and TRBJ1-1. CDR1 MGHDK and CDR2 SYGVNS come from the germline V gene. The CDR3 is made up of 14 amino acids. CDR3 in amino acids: CASRAGRGDTEAFF.

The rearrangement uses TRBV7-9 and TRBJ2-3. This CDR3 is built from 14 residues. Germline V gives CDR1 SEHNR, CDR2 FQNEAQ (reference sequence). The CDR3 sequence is CASSSPVFGDTQYF.

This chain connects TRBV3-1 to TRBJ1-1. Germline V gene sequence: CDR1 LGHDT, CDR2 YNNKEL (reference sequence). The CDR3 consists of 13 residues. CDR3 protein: CASSQVWNTEAFF.

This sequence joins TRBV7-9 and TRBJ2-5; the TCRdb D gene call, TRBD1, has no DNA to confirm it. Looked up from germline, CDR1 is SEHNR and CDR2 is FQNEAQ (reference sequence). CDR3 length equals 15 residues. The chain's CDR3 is CASSLAGTGAETQYF.

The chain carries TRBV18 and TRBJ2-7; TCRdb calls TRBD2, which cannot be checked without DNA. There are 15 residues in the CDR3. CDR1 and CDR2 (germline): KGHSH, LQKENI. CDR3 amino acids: CASSNGLAGAYEQYF.

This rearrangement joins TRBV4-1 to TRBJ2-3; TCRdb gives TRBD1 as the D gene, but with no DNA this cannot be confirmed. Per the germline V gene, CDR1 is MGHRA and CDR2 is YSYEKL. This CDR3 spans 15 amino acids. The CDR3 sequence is CASSGSPLGADTQYF.

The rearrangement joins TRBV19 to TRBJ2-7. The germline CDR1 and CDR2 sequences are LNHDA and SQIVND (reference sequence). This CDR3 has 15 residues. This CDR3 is CASSIRHRGSYEQYF.

The CDR3 region is CASSYGTGAPYEQYF. The chain couples TRBV6-5 to TRBJ2-7; TCRdb indicates TRBD1, and absent DNA this call remains unverified. The CDR3 runs 15 residues. Per germline, CDR1 MNHEY and CDR2 SVGAGI.

The CDR3: CASHFRDVSNQPQHF. V gene TRBV27 combines with J gene TRBJ1-5; TCRdb calls TRBD1, which cannot be checked without DNA. The length of the CDR3 is 15 residues. Looked up from germline, CDR1 is MNHEY and CDR2 is SMNVEV (reference sequence).

Here the CDR3 reads CASSRAGSYEQYF. V is TRBV12-3 or TRBV12-4 and J is TRBJ2-7; TCRdb's assignment of TRBD1 cannot be checked, as there is no DNA. This CDR3 comprises 13 residues.

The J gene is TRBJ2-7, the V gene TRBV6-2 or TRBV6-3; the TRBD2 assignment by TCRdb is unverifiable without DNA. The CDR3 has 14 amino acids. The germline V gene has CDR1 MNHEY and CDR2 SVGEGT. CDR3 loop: CARWTRRDSYEQYF.

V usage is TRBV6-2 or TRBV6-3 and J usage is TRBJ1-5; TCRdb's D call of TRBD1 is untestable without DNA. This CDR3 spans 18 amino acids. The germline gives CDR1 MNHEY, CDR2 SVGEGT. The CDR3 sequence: CASSYRGATGGVSRPQHF.

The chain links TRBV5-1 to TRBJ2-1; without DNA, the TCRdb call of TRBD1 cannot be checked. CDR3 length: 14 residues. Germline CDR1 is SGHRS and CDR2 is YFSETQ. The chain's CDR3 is CASSLVPGDNEQFF.

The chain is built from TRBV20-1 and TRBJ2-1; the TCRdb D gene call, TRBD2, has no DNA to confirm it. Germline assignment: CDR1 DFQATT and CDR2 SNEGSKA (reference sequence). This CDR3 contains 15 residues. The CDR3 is CSAKLAGRAYNEQFF.

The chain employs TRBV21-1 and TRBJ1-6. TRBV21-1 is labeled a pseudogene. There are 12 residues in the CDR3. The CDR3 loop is CASRAGADPLHF.

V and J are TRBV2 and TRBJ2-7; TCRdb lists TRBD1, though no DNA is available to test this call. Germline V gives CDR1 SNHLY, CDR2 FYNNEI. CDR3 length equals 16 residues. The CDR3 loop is CASSERAGRHGYEQYF.

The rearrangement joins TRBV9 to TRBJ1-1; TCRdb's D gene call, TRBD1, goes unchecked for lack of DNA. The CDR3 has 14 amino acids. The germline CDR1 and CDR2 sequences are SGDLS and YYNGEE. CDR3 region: CASSVGWAEVEAFF. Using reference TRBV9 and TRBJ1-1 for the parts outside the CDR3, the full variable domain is DSGVTQTPKHLITATGQRVTLRCSPRSGDLSVYWYQQSLDQGLQFLIQYYNGEERAKGNILERFSAQQFPDLHSELNLSSLELGDSALYFCASSVGWAEVEAFFGQGTRLTVV.

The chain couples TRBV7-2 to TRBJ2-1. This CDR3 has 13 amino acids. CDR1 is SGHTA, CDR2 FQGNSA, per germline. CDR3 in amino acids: CASSLASDDEQFF.